This T cell receptor beta chain was captured in a study of tissue T cells after allogeneic stem cell transplantation. TCRdb's copy holds only in-frame clones and misses some; the assay was immunoSEQ multiplex PCR. The data show approximately 6,700 clones, with 45% to 50% seen just once and roughly 3.9% held by the top ten. Time point of the sample: mouse harvest day 7 after allogeneic transplant. Each mouse received 10^7 T-cell-depleted marrow cells plus 10^6 splenic CD5+ T cells by tail vein. This clone was found a few times. Germline and genes: mouse. Read data end 1 residue before the CDR3 end; the end is taken from the germline J gene. The germline gives CDR1 NNHDY, CDR2 SYVADS. The CDR3 has 13 amino acids. The J segment lost 4 bases and the V segment lost 4 bases, leaving 5 bases of the junction unmatched.

The chain recombines TRBV13-3 with TRBJ2-7; 7 nucleotides align to TRBD2. The source is a female BALB/c mouse given C57BL/6 T cells with graft-versus-host disease after an allogeneic hematopoietic cell transplant. Specimen: gut tissue. The CDR3 region is CASSLDWDYEQYF. The DNA read from the CDR3 is TGTGCCAGCAGTCTTGACTGGGATTATGAACAGTAC.